This T cell receptor (beta chain) is from a study of T-cell memory formation after mild COVID-19. TCRdb recomputed calls from the 5' RACE reads with MiXCR, one row per CDR3 protein. The data hold some 180,000 distinct CDR3 sequences, with under 20% observed a single time. V shed 3 bases and J 2 bases; nucleotides not matched to a gene: 5. Germline lookup yields CDR1 SEHNR and CDR2 FQNEAQ (reference sequence). CDR3 length: 15 residues. The sequence was collected from a man aged 18 to 30 who had mild COVID-19 (a few samples of this study predate the infection). Cell type and time point are not known. The gene calls are TRBV7-9 and TRBJ2-3; 7 positions match TRBD2. The specimen was PBMCs or a T cell subset sorted from them (not recorded which). CDR3 sequence (DNA): TGTGCCAGCAGCTTGGTCAGCGGGGCCACAGATACGCAGTATTTT. Translation gives CASSLVSGATDTQYF.